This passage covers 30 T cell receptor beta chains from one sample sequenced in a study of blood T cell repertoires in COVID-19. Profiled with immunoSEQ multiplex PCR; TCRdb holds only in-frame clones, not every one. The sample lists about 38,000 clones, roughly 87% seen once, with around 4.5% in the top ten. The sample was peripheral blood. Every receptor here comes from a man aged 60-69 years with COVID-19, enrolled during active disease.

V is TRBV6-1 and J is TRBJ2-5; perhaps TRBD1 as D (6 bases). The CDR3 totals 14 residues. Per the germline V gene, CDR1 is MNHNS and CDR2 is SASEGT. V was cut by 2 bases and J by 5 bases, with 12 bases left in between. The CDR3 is CASSEQYREETQYF. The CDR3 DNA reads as TGTGCCAGCAGTGAACAGTACAGGGAGGAGACCCAGTACTTC.

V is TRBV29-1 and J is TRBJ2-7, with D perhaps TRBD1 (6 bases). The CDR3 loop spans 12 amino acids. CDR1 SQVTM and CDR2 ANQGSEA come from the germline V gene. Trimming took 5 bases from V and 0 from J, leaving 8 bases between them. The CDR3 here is CSVRDNSYEQYF. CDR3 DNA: TGCAGCGTTAGGGACAACTCCTACGAGCAGTACTTC.

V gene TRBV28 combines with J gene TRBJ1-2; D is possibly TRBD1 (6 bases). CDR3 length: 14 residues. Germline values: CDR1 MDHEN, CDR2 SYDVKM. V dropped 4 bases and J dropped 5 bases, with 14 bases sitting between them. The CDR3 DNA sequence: TGTGCCAGCAGTTCGGACAGTTGGAGTTATGGCTACACCTTC. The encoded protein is CASSSDSWSYGYTF.

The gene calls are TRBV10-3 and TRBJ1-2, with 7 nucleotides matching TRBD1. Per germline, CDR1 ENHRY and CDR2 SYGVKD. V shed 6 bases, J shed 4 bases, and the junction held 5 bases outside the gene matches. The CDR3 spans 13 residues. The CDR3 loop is CAISPQGTYGYTF. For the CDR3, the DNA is TGTGCCATCAGCCCACAGGGGACCTATGGCTACACCTTC.

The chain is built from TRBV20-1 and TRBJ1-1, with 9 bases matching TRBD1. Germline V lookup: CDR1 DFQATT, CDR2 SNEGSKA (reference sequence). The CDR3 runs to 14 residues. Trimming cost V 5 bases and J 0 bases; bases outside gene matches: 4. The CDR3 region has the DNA TGCAGTGCTGGTGGACAGGGGTTGAACACTGAAGCTTTCTTT. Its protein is CSAGGQGLNTEAFF.

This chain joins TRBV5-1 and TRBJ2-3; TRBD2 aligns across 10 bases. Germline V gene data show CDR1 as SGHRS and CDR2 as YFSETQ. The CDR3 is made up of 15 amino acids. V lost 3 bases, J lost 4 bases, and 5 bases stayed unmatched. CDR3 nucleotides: TGCGCCAGCAGCTCATCTAGCGGGAGCGCAGATACGCAGTATTTT. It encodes CASSSSSGSADTQYF.

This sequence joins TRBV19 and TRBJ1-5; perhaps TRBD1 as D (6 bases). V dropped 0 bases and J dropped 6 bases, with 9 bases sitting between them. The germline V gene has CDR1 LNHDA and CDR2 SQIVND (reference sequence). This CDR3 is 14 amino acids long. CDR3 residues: CASSIDRGIQPQHF. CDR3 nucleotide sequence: TGTGCCAGTAGTATAGACAGGGGAATTCAGCCCCAGCATTTT. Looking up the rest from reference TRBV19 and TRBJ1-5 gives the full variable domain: DGGITQSPKYLFRKEGQNVTLSCEQNLNHDAMYWYRQDPGQGLRLIYYSQIVNDFQKGDIAEGYSVSREKKESFPLTVTSAQKNPTAFYLCASSIDRGIQPQHFGDGTRLSIL.

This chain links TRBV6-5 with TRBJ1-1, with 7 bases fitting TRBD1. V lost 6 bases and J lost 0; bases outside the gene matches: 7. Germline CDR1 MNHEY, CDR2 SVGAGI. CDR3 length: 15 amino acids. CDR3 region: CASSIGTAMNTEAFF. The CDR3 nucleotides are TGTGCCAGCAGCATCGGGACAGCTATGAACACTGAAGCTTTCTTT.

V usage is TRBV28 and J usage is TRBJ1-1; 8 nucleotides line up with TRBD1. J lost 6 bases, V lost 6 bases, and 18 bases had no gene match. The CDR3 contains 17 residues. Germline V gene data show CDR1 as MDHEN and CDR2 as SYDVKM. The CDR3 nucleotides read TGTGCCAGCAGCACGGGGGCAGGGGGCCCTTCTCGCCCTGAAGCTTTCTTT. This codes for CASSTGAGGPSRPEAFF.

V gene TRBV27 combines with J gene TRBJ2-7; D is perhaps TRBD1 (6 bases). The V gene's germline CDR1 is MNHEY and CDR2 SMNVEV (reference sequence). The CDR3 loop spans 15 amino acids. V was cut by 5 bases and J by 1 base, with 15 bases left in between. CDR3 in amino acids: CASSTQGEISYEQYF. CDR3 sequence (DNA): TGTGCCAGCAGTACACAGGGTGAGATTTCCTACGAGCAGTACTTC.

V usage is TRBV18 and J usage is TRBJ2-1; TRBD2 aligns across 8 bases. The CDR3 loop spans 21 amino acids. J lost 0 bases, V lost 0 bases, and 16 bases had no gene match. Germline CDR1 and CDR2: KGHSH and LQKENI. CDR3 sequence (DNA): TGTGCCAGCTCACCACCGTCGAGACTAGCGCCTTTTATCACCTCCTACAATGAGCAGTTCTTC. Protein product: CASSPPSRLAPFITSYNEQFF.

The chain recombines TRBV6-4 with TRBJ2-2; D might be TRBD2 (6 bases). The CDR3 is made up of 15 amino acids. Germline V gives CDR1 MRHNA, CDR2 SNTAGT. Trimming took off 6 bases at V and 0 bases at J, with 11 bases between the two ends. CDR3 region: CASRAGTSNTGELFF. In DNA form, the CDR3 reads TGTGCCAGCAGAGCCGGGACTTCGAACACCGGGGAGCTGTTTTTT.

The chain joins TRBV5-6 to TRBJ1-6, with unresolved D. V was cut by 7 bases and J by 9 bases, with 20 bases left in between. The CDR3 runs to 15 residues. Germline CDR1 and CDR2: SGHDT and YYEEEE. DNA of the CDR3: TGTGCCAGCTGGCGGGTGGGCGGCCGGTTTTCACCCCTCCACTTT. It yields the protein CASWRVGGRFSPLHF.

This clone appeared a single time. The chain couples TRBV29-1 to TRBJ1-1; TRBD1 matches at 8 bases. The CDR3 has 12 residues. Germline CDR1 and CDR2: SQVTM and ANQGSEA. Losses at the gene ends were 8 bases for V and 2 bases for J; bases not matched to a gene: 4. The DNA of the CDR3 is TGCAGCCTACAGGGGGTAAACACTGAAGCTTTCTTT. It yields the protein CSLQGVNTEAFF.

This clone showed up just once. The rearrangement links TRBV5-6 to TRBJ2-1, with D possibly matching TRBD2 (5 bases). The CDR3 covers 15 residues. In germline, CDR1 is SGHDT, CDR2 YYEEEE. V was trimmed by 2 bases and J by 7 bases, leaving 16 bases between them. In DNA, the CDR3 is TGTGCCAGCAGCTTTACGGGGTCCTTACTTAATGAGCAGTTCTTC. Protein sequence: CASSFTGSLLNEQFF.

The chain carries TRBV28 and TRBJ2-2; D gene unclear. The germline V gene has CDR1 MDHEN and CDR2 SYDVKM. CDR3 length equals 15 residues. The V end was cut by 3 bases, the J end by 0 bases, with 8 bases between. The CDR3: CASSFSLSNTGELFF. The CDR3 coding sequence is TGTGCCAGCAGTTTTAGCCTCTCGAACACCGGGGAGCTGTTTTTT.

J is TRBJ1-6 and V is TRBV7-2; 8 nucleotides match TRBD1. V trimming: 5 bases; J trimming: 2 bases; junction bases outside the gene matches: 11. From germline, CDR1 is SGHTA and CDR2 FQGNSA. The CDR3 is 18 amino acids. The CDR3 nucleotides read TGTGCCAGCAGCCCACTCGGGGACAGGACAGCCTATAATTCACCCCTCCACTTT. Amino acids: CASSPLGDRTAYNSPLHF.

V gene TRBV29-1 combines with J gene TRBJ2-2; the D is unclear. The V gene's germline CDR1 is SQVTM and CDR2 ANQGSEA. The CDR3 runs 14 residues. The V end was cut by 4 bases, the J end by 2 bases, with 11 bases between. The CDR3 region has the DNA TGCAGCGTTGCGGCAGGCACCAACACCGGGGAGCTGTTTTTT. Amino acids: CSVAAGTNTGELFF.

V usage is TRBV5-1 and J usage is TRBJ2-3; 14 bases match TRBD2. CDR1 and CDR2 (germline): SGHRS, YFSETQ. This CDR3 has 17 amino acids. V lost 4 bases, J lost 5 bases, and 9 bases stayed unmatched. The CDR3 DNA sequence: TGCGCCAGCAGCCTGGGACTAGCGGGAGTAGGGCGAGATACGCAGTATTTT. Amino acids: CASSLGLAGVGRDTQYF.

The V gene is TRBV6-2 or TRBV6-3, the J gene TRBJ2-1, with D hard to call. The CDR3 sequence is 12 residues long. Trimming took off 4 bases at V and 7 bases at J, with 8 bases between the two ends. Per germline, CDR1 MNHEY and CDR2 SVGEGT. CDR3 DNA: TGTGCCAGCAGTTTCCCGGGTAATGAGCAGTTCTTC. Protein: CASSFPGNEQFF.

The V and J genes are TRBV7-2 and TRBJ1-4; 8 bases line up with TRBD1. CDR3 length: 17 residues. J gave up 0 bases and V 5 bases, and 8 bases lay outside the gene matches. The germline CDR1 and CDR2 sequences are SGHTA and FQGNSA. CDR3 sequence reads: CASSPRTGSATNEKLFF. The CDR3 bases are TGTGCCAGCAGCCCCCGGACAGGGTCTGCAACTAATGAAAAACTGTTTTTT.

This CDR3 reads CASRPQGGTGNTIYF. The CDR3 DNA reads TGTGCCAGCAGACCACAGGGGGGTACTGGAAACACCATATATTTT. V and J are TRBV6-5 and TRBJ1-3; TRBD1 matches 8 bases. The CDR3 runs 15 residues. Germline V lookup: CDR1 MNHEY, CDR2 SVGAGI. V gave up 6 bases and J gave up 2 bases; unmatched junction bases: 6.

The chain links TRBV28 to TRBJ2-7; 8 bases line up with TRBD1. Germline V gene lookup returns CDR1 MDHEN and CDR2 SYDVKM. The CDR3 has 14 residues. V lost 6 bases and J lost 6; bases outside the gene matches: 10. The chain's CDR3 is CASRPDRVGGEQYF. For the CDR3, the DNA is TGTGCCAGCAGACCGGACAGGGTTGGGGGCGAGCAGTACTTC.

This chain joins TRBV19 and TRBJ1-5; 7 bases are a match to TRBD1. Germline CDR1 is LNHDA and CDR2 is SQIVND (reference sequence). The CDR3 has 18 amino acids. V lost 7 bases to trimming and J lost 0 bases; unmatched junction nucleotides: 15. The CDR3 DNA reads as TGTGCCAGTAAGGCACAAGCCAGGGGGTTCAATAGCAATCAGCCCCAGCATTTT. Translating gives CASKAQARGFNSNQPQHF. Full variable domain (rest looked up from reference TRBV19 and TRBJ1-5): DGGITQSPKYLFRKEGQNVTLSCEQNLNHDAMYWYRQDPGQGLRLIYYSQIVNDFQKGDIAEGYSVSREKKESFPLTVTSAQKNPTAFYLCASKAQARGFNSNQPQHFGDGTRLSIL.

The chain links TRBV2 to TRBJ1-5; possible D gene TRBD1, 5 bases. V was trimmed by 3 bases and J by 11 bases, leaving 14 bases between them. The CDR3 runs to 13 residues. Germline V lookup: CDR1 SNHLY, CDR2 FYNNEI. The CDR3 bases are TGTGCCAGCAGTGAGGGACTTTCGAAAGCCCAGCATTTT. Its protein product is CASSEGLSKAQHF.

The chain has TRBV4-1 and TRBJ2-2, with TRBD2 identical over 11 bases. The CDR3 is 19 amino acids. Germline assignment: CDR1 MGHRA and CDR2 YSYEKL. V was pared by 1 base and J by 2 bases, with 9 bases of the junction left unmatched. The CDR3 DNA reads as TGCGCCAGCAGCCAAGGAGGGGCTAGCGGGAGGACCAACACCGGGGAGCTGTTTTTT. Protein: CASSQGGASGRTNTGELFF.

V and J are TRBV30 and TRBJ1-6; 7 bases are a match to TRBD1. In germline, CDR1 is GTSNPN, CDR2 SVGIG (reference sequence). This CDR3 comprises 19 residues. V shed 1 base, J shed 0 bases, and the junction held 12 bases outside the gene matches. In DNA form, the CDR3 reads TGTGCCTGGAGTGCGCGGGACAGTTCTTCGAGCTCCTATAATTCACCCCTCCACTTT. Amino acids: CAWSARDSSSSSYNSPLHF.

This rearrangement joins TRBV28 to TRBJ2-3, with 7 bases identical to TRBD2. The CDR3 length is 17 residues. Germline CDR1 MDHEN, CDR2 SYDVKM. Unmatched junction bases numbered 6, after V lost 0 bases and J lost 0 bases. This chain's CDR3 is CASSLWTLADSTDTQYF. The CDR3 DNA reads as TGTGCCAGCAGTTTATGGACCCTAGCGGATAGCACAGATACGCAGTATTTT. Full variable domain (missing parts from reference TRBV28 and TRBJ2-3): DVKVTQSSRYLVKRTGEKVFLECVQDMDHENMFWYRQDPGLGLRLIYFSYDVKMKEKGDIPEGYSVSREKKERFSLILESASTNQTSMYLCASSLWTLADSTDTQYFGPGTRLTVL.

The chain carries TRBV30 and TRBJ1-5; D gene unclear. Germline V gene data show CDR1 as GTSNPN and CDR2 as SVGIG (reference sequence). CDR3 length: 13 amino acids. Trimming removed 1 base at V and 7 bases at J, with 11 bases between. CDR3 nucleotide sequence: TGTGCCTGGAGTGCCGGGTCGGGGCAGCCCCAGCATTTT. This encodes CAWSAGSGQPQHF.

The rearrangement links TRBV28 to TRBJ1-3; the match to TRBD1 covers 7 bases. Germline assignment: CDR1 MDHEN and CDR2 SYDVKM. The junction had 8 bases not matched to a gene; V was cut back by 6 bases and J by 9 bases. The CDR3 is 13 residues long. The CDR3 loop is CASRADRVSTIYF. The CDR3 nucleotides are TGTGCCAGCAGGGCTGACAGGGTGAGCACCATATATTTT. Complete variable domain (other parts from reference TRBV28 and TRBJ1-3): DVKVTQSSRYLVKRTGEKVFLECVQDMDHENMFWYRQDPGLGLRLIYFSYDVKMKEKGDIPEGYSVSREKKERFSLILESASTNQTSMYLCASRADRVSTIYFGEGSWLTVV.